One sample yielded the 21 T cell receptor beta chains listed below, sequenced in a study of shared clonotypes between healthy human individuals. Only in-frame clones appear in the TCRdb table, and some are missing; sequencing was by immunoSEQ multiplex PCR. This sample has 1.6 million or so clones, with approximately 96% found just once. Sequenced input: naive CD4+ T cells sorted from blood. Subset reported: CD45RA+ positively selected. These receptors were obtained from a man aged 25-45 years in good health.

V usage is TRBV27 and J usage is TRBJ2-5; D unresolved. CDR3 size: 14 residues. Germline V lookup: CDR1 MNHEY, CDR2 SMNVEV (reference sequence). V was shortened by 2 bases and J by 5 bases, with 12 bases between the two germline ends. The chain's CDR3 is CASSLRPFSETQYF. The CDR3 DNA reads as TGTGCCAGCAGTTTAAGGCCATTTTCGGAGACCCAGTACTTC.

The chain recombines TRBV5-4 with TRBJ2-7, with 9 bases identical to TRBD1. Per germline, CDR1 SGHNT and CDR2 YYREEE (reference sequence). The CDR3 loop spans 15 amino acids. V lost 3 bases and J lost 2; bases outside the gene matches: 6. The CDR3 reads CASSSGQGRPYEQYF. In DNA form, the CDR3 reads TGTGCCAGCAGCTCGGGACAGGGACGTCCCTACGAGCAGTACTTC.

Of note for this clone: The same CDR3 also results from other DNA sequences found in this sample. The J gene is TRBJ1-2, the V gene TRBV7-9; no firm D call. Germline CDR1 and CDR2: SEHNR and FQNEAQ (reference sequence). The CDR3 is 11 amino acids. V was pared by 1 base and J by 7 bases, with 4 bases between. CDR3 sequence reads: CASSLVGGYTF. The CDR3 DNA follows: TGTGCCAGCAGCTTAGTTGGTGGCTACACCTTC.

The rearrangement joins TRBV19 to TRBJ1-2; 10 bases match TRBD1. The germline CDR1 and CDR2 sequences are LNHDA and SQIVND (reference sequence). The CDR3 extends over 15 amino acids. The J segment lost 5 bases and the V segment lost 3 bases, leaving 6 bases of the junction unmatched. The CDR3 sequence is CASSMWTGGSYGYTF. In DNA, the CDR3 is TGTGCCAGTAGTATGTGGACAGGGGGATCATATGGCTACACCTTC. Complete variable domain (other parts from reference TRBV19 and TRBJ1-2): DGGITQSPKYLFRKEGQNVTLSCEQNLNHDAMYWYRQDPGQGLRLIYYSQIVNDFQKGDIAEGYSVSREKKESFPLTVTSAQKNPTAFYLCASSMWTGGSYGYTFGSGTRLTVV.

This clone has only one observation. The CDR3 sequence: CASSVGQQYQETQYF. The CDR3 nucleotides read TGTGCCAGCAGCGTGGGCCAGCAGTACCAAGAGACCCAGTACTTC. V usage is TRBV9 and J usage is TRBJ2-5; D call uncertain. Looked up from germline, CDR1 is SGDLS and CDR2 is YYNGEE. CDR3 length: 15 amino acids. V shed 2 bases and J shed 0 bases, with 11 bases lying between them.

The gene calls are TRBV18 and TRBJ2-5; possibly TRBD2 for D (6 bases). The CDR3 is made up of 13 amino acids. Germline CDR1 reads KGHSH; CDR2 reads LQKENI. V was trimmed by 6 bases and J by 5 bases, leaving 13 bases between them. CDR3 residues: CASSLNRGETQYF. CDR3 DNA sequence: TGTGCCAGCTCCTTGAACCGGGGGGAGACCCAGTACTTC.

The chain combines TRBV18 with TRBJ1-1; D is unresolved. The CDR3 contains 15 residues. Germline V gene sequence: CDR1 KGHSH, CDR2 LQKENI. V shed 2 bases and J shed 0 bases, with 10 bases lying between them. CDR3 loop: CASSPREDLNTEAFF. Here the CDR3 DNA reads TGTGCCAGCTCACCAAGGGAGGATTTGAACACTGAAGCTTTCTTT.

The chain uses TRBV7-2 and TRBJ1-1; D call uncertain. Trimming took off 2 bases at V and 0 bases at J, with 7 bases between the two ends. Germline values: CDR1 SGHTA, CDR2 FQGNSA. The CDR3 runs to 14 residues. The CDR3 sequence: CASSLKPLNTEAFF. For the CDR3, the DNA is TGTGCCAGCAGCTTAAAGCCACTGAACACTGAAGCTTTCTTT.

The genes are TRBV5-1 and TRBJ1-1; D is uncertain. V lost 0 bases, J lost 4 bases, and 7 bases lay in between. Germline lookup yields CDR1 SGHRS and CDR2 YFSETQ. This CDR3 is built from 13 residues. CDR3 nucleotides: TGCGCCAGCAGCTTGGAAAGAGGCACTGAAGCTTTCTTT. Translated, it gives CASSLERGTEAFF.

The V and J genes are TRBV5-4 and TRBJ2-5; D is perhaps TRBD1 (6 bases). Germline V CDR1 and CDR2: SGHNT, YYREEE (reference sequence). The V gene lost 1 base and the J gene lost 1 base, with 11 bases spanning the gap. The CDR3 has 15 amino acids. The CDR3 loop reads CASSLWDTVQETQYF. The CDR3 DNA is TGTGCCAGCAGCTTGTGGGACACCGTCCAAGAGACCCAGTACTTC. The entire variable domain, with the rest obtained from reference TRBV5-4 and TRBJ2-5, is as follows: ETGVTQSPTHLIKTRGQQVTLRCSSQSGHNTVSWYQQALGQGPQFIFQYYREEENGRGNFPPRFSGLQFPNYSSELNVNALELDDSALYLCASSLWDTVQETQYFGPGTRLLVL.

The CDR3: CASGSGGRGYEQYF. The CDR3 region has the DNA TGTGCCAGCGGGTCGGGCGGGAGAGGATACGAGCAGTACTTC. The chain recombines TRBV27 with TRBJ2-7; 7 bases match TRBD2. Trimming cost V 8 bases and J 4 bases; bases outside gene matches: 11. This CDR3 spans 14 amino acids. CDR1 is MNHEY and CDR2 is SMNVEV in the germline V gene (reference sequence).

V usage is TRBV28 and J usage is TRBJ2-7; D is perhaps TRBD2 (6 bases). Germline loops: CDR1 MDHEN, CDR2 SYDVKM. This CDR3 contains 14 residues. V was cut by 6 bases and J by 5 bases, with 17 bases left in between. The DNA for the CDR3 is TGTGCCAGCAGGAGACTAGATAGTACCCACGAGCAGTACTTC. Amino acid sequence: CASRRLDSTHEQYF.

Worth noting for this clone: The sample carries other DNA sequences with the same CDR3. The V call is TRBV5-1, the J call TRBJ1-5; D is unclear. CDR1 is SGHRS, CDR2 YFSETQ, per germline. V lost 0 bases and J lost 3, with 4 bases in between. The CDR3 length is 13 residues. This chain's CDR3 is CASSLELNQPQHF. The CDR3 DNA reads TGCGCCAGCAGCTTGGAGCTCAATCAGCCCCAGCATTTT.

The rearrangement uses TRBV6-6 and TRBJ1-5; D gene uncertain. V was pared by 2 bases and J by 0 bases, with 11 bases between. This CDR3 contains 16 residues. Germline CDR1 MNHNY, CDR2 SVGAGI (reference sequence). The CDR3, as DNA: TGTGCCAGCAGTTACCGTGAAACCTATAGCAATCAGCCCCAGCATTTT. Translated, it gives CASSYRETYSNQPQHF.

The chain has TRBV28 and TRBJ2-7; D uncertain. Trimming stripped 4 bases from V and 6 bases from J, with 16 bases between. The CDR3 contains 14 residues. CDR1 and CDR2 from the germline V gene are MDHEN and SYDVKM. Here the CDR3 DNA reads TGTGCCAGCAGTTCCCAACTATATCTCGGCGAGCAGTACTTC. Its protein is CASSSQLYLGEQYF.

V gene TRBV6-5 combines with J gene TRBJ2-2; D perhaps matches TRBD1 (5 bases). CDR3 length: 14 residues. In germline, CDR1 is MNHEY, CDR2 SVGAGI. V was clipped by 4 bases and J by 6 bases, with 12 bases between them. The CDR3 is CASSSLAGSGELFF. For the CDR3, the DNA is TGTGCCAGCAGTTCTCTGGCAGGGTCCGGGGAGCTGTTTTTT.

This chain links TRBV29-1 with TRBJ1-1, with D uncertain. The ends were cut back, 1 base at V and 1 base at J, with 1 base in the middle. This CDR3 comprises 11 residues. Germline values: CDR1 SQVTM, CDR2 ANQGSEA. Written as DNA, the CDR3 is TGCAGCGTTGAAGCGAACACTGAAGCTTTCTTT. Translation: CSVEANTEAFF.

V usage is TRBV19 and J usage is TRBJ1-2; perhaps TRBD1 as D (5 bases). Germline CDR1 and CDR2: LNHDA and SQIVND (reference sequence). CDR3 length: 14 residues. Trimming removed 2 bases from V and 4 bases from J, with 11 bases in between. CDR3 coding DNA: TGTGCCAGTAGTATACATGGCAGGGCCTATGGCTACACCTTC. The encoded protein is CASSIHGRAYGYTF. The whole variable domain, filled in from reference TRBV19 and TRBJ1-2, reads DGGITQSPKYLFRKEGQNVTLSCEQNLNHDAMYWYRQDPGQGLRLIYYSQIVNDFQKGDIAEGYSVSREKKESFPLTVTSAQKNPTAFYLCASSIHGRAYGYTFGSGTRLTVV.

Here the CDR3 reads CASSGFDLNTEAFF. The CDR3 nucleotides are TGTGCCAGCAGTGGATTCGACCTGAACACTGAAGCTTTCTTT. This chain joins TRBV6-1 and TRBJ1-1; D is undetermined. Germline-derived CDR1 and CDR2 are MNHNS and SASEGT. The CDR3 runs to 14 residues. V lost 4 bases to trimming and J lost 0 bases, with 9 bases between them.

This chain links TRBV27 with TRBJ2-3, with 7 bases matching TRBD2. V was clipped by 6 bases and J by 5 bases; unmatched bases: 14. This CDR3 has 16 residues. Germline V lookup: CDR1 MNHEY, CDR2 SMNVEV (reference sequence). The CDR3 DNA is TGTGCCAGCAGGATACTAGCGACGGGAGTTAAAGATACGCAGTATTTT. This encodes CASRILATGVKDTQYF.

The genes are TRBV19 and TRBJ1-5; 7 nucleotides agree with TRBD1. CDR3 length: 16 amino acids. CDR1 LNHDA and CDR2 SQIVND come from the germline V gene (reference sequence). Unmatched junction bases numbered 8, after V lost 0 bases and J lost 6 bases. The CDR3 sequence: CASSIEATGSGQPQHF. DNA of the CDR3: TGTGCCAGTAGTATAGAGGCGACAGGGTCGGGTCAGCCCCAGCATTTT. The whole variable domain, remainder taken from reference TRBV19 and TRBJ1-5, is DGGITQSPKYLFRKEGQNVTLSCEQNLNHDAMYWYRQDPGQGLRLIYYSQIVNDFQKGDIAEGYSVSREKKESFPLTVTSAQKNPTAFYLCASSIEATGSGQPQHFGDGTRLSIL.